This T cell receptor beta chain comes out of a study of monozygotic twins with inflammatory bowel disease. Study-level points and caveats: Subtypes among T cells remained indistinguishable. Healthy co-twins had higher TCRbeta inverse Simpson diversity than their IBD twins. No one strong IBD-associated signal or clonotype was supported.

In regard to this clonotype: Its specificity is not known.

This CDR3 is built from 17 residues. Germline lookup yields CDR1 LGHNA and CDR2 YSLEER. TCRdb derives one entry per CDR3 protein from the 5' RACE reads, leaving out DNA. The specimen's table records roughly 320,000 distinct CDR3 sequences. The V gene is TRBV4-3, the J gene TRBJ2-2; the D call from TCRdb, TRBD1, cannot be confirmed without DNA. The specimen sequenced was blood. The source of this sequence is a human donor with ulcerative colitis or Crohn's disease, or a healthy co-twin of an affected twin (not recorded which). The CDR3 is CASSRRSTGGNTGELFF.